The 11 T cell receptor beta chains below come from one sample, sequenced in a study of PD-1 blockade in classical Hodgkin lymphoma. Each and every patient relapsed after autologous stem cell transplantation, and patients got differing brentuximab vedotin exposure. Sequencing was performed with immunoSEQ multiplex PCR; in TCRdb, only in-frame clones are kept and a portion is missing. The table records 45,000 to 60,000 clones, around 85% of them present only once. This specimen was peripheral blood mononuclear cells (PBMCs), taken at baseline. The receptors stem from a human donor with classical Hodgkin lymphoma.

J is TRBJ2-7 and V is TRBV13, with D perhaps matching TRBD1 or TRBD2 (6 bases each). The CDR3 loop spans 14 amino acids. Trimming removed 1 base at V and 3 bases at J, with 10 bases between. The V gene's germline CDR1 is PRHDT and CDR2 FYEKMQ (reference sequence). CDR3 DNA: TGTGCCAGCAGCTTAGAAGGGGGAGGCTACGAGCAGTACTTC. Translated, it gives CASSLEGGGYEQYF.

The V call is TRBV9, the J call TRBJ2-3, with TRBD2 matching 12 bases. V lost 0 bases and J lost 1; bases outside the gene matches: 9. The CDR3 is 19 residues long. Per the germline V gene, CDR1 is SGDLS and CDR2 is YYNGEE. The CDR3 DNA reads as TGTGCCAGCAGCGTAGATCCGTCTAGCGGGAGGGGAGGCACAGATACGCAGTATTTT. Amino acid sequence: CASSVDPSSGRGGTDTQYF.

The CDR3 DNA follows: TGTGCCAGCTCGGGGGCGGGGGTCTCCTACAATGAGCAGTTCTTC. The encoded protein is CASSGAGVSYNEQFF. The chain joins TRBV5-4 to TRBJ2-1, with a possible D match to TRBD2 (7 bases). V dropped 7 bases and J dropped 0 bases, with 14 bases sitting between them. The CDR3 runs 15 residues. The germline V gene encodes CDR1 SGHNT and CDR2 YYREEE (reference sequence).

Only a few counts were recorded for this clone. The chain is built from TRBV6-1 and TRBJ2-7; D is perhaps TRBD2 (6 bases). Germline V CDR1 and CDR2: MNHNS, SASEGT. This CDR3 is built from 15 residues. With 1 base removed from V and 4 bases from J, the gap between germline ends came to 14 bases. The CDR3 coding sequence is TGTGCCAGCAGTGAAGGGCCGGGAGTCGAGTACGAGCAGTACGTC. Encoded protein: CASSEGPGVEYEQYV.

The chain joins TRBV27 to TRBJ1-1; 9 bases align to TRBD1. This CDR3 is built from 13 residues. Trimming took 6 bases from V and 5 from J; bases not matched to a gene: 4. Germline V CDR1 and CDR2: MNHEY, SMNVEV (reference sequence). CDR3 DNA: TGTGCCAGCAGAAGACAGGGGGTTACTGAAGCTTTCTTT. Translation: CASRRQGVTEAFF.

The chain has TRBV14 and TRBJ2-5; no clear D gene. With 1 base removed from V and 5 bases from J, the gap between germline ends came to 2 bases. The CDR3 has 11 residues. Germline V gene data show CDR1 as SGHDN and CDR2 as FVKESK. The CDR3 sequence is CASSQAETQYF. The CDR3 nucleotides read TGTGCCAGCAGCCAAGCTGAGACCCAGTACTTC.

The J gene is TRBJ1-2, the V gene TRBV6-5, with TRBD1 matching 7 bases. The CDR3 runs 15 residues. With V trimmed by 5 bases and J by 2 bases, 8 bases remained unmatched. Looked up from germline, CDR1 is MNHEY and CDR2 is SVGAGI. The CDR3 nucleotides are TGTGCCAGCAGTAGGGATACAGGGGCCAACTATGGCTACACCTTC. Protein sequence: CASSRDTGANYGYTF.

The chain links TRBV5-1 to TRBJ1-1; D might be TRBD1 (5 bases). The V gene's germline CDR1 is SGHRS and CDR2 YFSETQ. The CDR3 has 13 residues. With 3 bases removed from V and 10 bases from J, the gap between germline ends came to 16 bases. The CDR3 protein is CASSSGEGRSAFF. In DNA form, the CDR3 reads TGCGCCAGCAGCTCGGGCGAGGGGCGCTCAGCTTTCTTT.

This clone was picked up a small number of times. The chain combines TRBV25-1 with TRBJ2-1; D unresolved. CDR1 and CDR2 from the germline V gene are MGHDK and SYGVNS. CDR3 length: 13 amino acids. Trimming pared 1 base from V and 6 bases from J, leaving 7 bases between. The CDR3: CASSESRLNEQFF. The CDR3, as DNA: TGTGCCAGCAGTGAATCGAGGCTCAATGAGCAGTTCTTC.

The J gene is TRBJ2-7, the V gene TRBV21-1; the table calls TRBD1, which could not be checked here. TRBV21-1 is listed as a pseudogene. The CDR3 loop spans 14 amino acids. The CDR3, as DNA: TGTGCCAGCAGCTCTCCCGGACACTACTACGAGCAGTACGTC. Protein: CASSSPGHYYEQYV.

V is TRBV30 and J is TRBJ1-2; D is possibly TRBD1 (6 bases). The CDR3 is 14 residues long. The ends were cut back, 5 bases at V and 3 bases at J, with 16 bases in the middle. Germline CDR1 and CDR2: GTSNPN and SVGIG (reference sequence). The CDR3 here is CAWDLQGRDYGYTF. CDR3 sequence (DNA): TGTGCCTGGGATCTTCAGGGGAGGGACTATGGCTACACCTTC.